These T cell receptor beta chains were read from a single sample in a study of cytomegalovirus exposure and HLA in healthy donors. The assay was immunoSEQ multiplex PCR, and TCRdb's table has in-frame clones only and misses some. The data contain over 150,000 clones, 70% to 90% of them singletons. Sequencing was performed on PBMCs. Receptors were obtained from a woman aged 25 to 39 in good health and CMV-seronegative. CDR3s include the opening cysteine and the closing phenylalanine or tryptophan. The order of the fields is D gene, V gene, clone size, J gene, CDR3 DNA, CDR3 protein. The D gene is left open where the match is weak. Expanded clones get a size class; other rows say once, few or many, or leave the size out.

NA	TRBV9	NA	TRBJ2-7	TGTGCCAGCAGCGTAGATCAGGGGAGAAAGTACGAGCAGTACTTC	CASSVDQGRKYEQYF
NA	TRBV7-9	NA	TRBJ2-3	TGTGCCAGCAGTGACTCTACAGATACGCAGTATTTT	CASSDSTDTQYF
NA	TRBV7-8	NA	TRBJ1-1	TGTGCCAGCAGCCCATACGGGACGTCGTCTGTGAACACTGAAGCTTTCTTT	CASSPYGTSSVNTEAFF
NA	TRBV5-8	NA	TRBJ2-6	TGTGCCAGCAGCTTAACAAGGGCCAACGTCCTGACTTTC	CASSLTRANVLTF
NA	TRBV27	NA	TRBJ1-1	TGTGCCAGCAGTACTCACGGGGGAGGGTTTGGCACTGAAGCTTTCTTT	CASSTHGGGFGTEAFF
TRBD1	TRBV13	NA	TRBJ2-7	TGTGCCAGCAGCCAGGCTGGCAGGGGGCATTACGAGCAGTACTTC	CASSQAGRGHYEQYF
NA	TRBV19	NA	TRBJ2-7	TGTGCCAGTAGTATAACCGGGACACAACCCTACGAGCAGTACTTC	CASSITGTQPYEQYF
NA	TRBV6-1	few	TRBJ1-6	TGTGCCAGCAGTGTAATTCAGGGGAATTCACCCCTCCACTTT	CASSVIQGNSPLHF
TRBD2	TRBV18	NA	TRBJ2-3	TGTGCCAGCTCATCGGCGGGAGGGCCGGCAGATACGCAGTATTTT	CASSSAGGPADTQYF
NA	TRBV14	NA	TRBJ2-5	TGTGCCAGCAGCCAAGATGTTGGATGGAATTACCAAGAGACCCAGTACTTC	CASSQDVGWNYQETQYF
NA	TRBV5-1	NA	TRBJ2-6	TGCGCCAGCACCTCTACAGAGGGGAAGTCCGGGGCCAACGTCCTGACTTTC	CASTSTEGKSGANVLTF
TRBD2	TRBV4-1	NA	TRBJ2-7	TGCGCCAGCAGTCCAGCGGGAGTTTTGTCCTACGAGCAGTACTTC	CASSPAGVLSYEQYF
NA	TRBV7-9	NA	TRBJ1-1	TGTGCCAGCAGCTTAGGCGTAGGCGGGACTGAAGCTTTCTTT	CASSLGVGGTEAFF
TRBD1	TRBV9	NA	TRBJ1-2	TGTGCCAGCAGCGCAACAGGGGCCAACTATGGCTACACCTTC	CASSATGANYGYTF
NA	TRBV27	NA	TRBJ2-7	TGTGCCAGCAGTTCAAGGAGCGCGGGACAGAACTCCTACGAGCAGTACTTC	CASSSRSAGQNSYEQYF
TRBD1	TRBV7-2	NA	TRBJ2-1	TGTGCCAGCAGCTCAGGACAGGGTTCCTACAATGAGCAGTTCTTC	CASSSGQGSYNEQFF
TRBD1	TRBV19	NA	TRBJ1-1	TGTGCCAGTAGTCATTGGGACAGGGGAGACACTGAAGCTTTCTTT	CASSHWDRGDTEAFF
NA	TRBV4-1	NA	TRBJ1-6	TGCGCCAGCAGCCAAGCGAAGGTGGCGAATTCACCCCTCCACTTT	CASSQAKVANSPLHF
TRBD1	TRBV27	NA	TRBJ1-1	TGTGCCAGCAGCATACAGGGGGCCGCTTTCTTT	CASSIQGAAFF
NA	TRBV5-1	NA	TRBJ2-5	TGCGCCAGCAGCTTTTCTGGCGGGGCGGTACAAGAGACCCAGTACTTC	CASSFSGGAVQETQYF
NA	TRBV29-1	NA	TRBJ2-1	TGCAGCGTTAACGGATTATACAATGAGCAGTTCTTC	CSVNGLYNEQFF
TRBD2	TRBV4-3	NA	TRBJ2-3	TGCGCCAGCAGCCAAGAATTCGGACTAGCGACAGATACGCAGTATTTT	CASSQEFGLATDTQYF
NA	TRBV11-3	NA	TRBJ2-1	TGTGCCAGCAGCACCGCTAGCGCCCCAGAGGGGAATGAGCAGTTCTTC	CASSTASAPEGNEQFF
NA	TRBV5-1	NA	TRBJ2-2	TGCGCCAGCAGCCTCACAATCGCGAACACCGGGGAGCTGTTTTTT	CASSLTIANTGELFF
NA	TRBV7-2	NA	TRBJ2-3	TGTGCCAGCAGCTTATCGGAAGGTTGGGCTACGCAGTATTTT	CASSLSEGWATQYF
NA	TRBV7-6	NA	TRBJ1-2	TGTGCCAGCAGCCCAGAGACCGGAGTCTATGGCTACACCTTC	CASSPETGVYGYTF
NA	TRBV2	NA	TRBJ2-3	TGTGCCAGCAGTGAAGAGGTGCGCACAGATACGCAGTATTTT	CASSEEVRTDTQYF
NA	TRBV6-1	few	TRBJ1-4	TGTGCCAGCAGTGTCCTGACGCGGGAAAAACTGTTTTTT	CASSVLTREKLFF
NA	TRBV4-3	NA	TRBJ2-7	TGCGCCAGCAGCCAACTGACCGGGCCCTACGAGCAGTACTTC	CASSQLTGPYEQYF
TRBD1	TRBV2	NA	TRBJ2-7	TGTGCCAGCACTGACAGGGGGCGATTCCGCGAGCAGTACTTC	CASTDRGRFREQYF
NA	TRBV7-2	NA	TRBJ1-1	TGTGCCAGCAGCTTTGAAGAAGAAGCTTTCTTT	CASSFEEEAFF
NA	TRBV9	NA	TRBJ2-7	TGTGCCAGCAGCGTTGGAGGACAGTCTAGCTACGAGCAGTACTTC	CASSVGGQSSYEQYF
TRBD2	TRBV4-1	few	TRBJ2-7	TGCGCCAGCAGCCAAGGCCTAGCGGGAGGGATATCCATCTACGAGCAGTACTTC	CASSQGLAGGISIYEQYF
NA	TRBV9	NA	TRBJ1-3	TGTGCCAGCAGCGTAGACGCCGGGGGCGAAGGAAACACCATATATTTT	CASSVDAGGEGNTIYF
NA	TRBV11-2	NA	TRBJ2-7	TGTGCCAGCAGCGCGGGAACTAGGAGCTCCTACGAGCAGTACTTC	CASSAGTRSSYEQYF
TRBD2	TRBV5-1	NA	TRBJ2-7	TGCGCCAGCAGCACAGCGGGAGGATCCTACGAGCAGTACTTC	CASSTAGGSYEQYF
NA	TRBV29-1	NA	TRBJ1-1	TGCAGCGTTGTATTGGGTGAAGCTTTCTTT	CSVVLGEAFF
NA	TRBV7-8	NA	TRBJ1-2	TGTGCCAGCAGCTTAGGCCGGACGGACTATGGCTACACCTTC	CASSLGRTDYGYTF
TRBD1	TRBV11-2	NA	TRBJ2-7	TGTGCCAGCAGCCGCAGGGACAGGGTAACCTACGAGCAGTACTTC	CASSRRDRVTYEQYF
NA	TRBV6-6	NA	TRBJ1-3	TGTGCCAGCAGTTACGGGTCGGCCGAGCCCGGAAACACCATATATTTT	CASSYGSAEPGNTIYF
TRBD2	TRBV27	NA	TRBJ2-1	TGTGCCAGCAGTTTCTTAGATAGGATTGGGACTAGCGAGGACAATGAGCAGTTCTTC	CASSFLDRIGTSEDNEQFF
NA	TRBV18	NA	TRBJ2-3	TGTGCCAGCTCCTCCCGGGAGTCTGTAACAGATACGCAGTATTTT	CASSSRESVTDTQYF
NA	TRBV6-5	NA	TRBJ1-2	TGTGCCAGCAGCTCGGGACGGGGCCCTACTTATGGCTACACCTTC	CASSSGRGPTYGYTF
TRBD1	TRBV2	NA	TRBJ1-6	TGTGCCAGCAGAGAAGGACAGGGGGCTTATAATTCACCCCTCCACTTT	CASREGQGAYNSPLHF
TRBD1	TRBV9	NA	TRBJ2-5	TGTGCCAGCAGCGTAGGGGACAGCACCAGGGAGACCCAGTACTTC	CASSVGDSTRETQYF
NA	TRBV9	NA	TRBJ2-5	TGTGCCAGCAGCGCGAGAGGTGGGGGCCTCGAGACCCAGTACTTC	CASSARGGGLETQYF
NA	TRBV4-2	NA	TRBJ2-7	TGTGCCAGCAGCCAAGGGCAGAACCTGTACGAGCAGTACTTC	CASSQGQNLYEQYF
NA	TRBV19	NA	TRBJ1-2	TGTGCCAGTAGTATAACCAACTATGGCTACACCTTC	CASSITNYGYTF
TRBD2	TRBV5-1	NA	TRBJ2-7	TGCGCCAGCAGCTGGGATTGGGCGGGGGGCTCCTACGAGCAGTACTTC	CASSWDWAGGSYEQYF
NA	TRBV11-2	NA	TRBJ1-3	TGTGCCAGCAGCTTGACAGGCCGCCTCGGAAACACCATATATTTT	CASSLTGRLGNTIYF
NA	TRBV5-7	NA	TRBJ2-7	TGTGCCAGCAGCTACGCTTGGGGGAGCTCCTACGAGCAGTACTTC	CASSYAWGSSYEQYF
TRBD2	TRBV10-1	NA	TRBJ2-3	TGCGCCATCGGGACTAGGGGCACAGATACGCAGTATTTT	CAIGTRGTDTQYF
TRBD2	TRBV5-6	once	TRBJ2-3	TGTGCCAGCAGCCCCCTCGGGCTAGCGGTCACAGATACGCAGTATTTT	CASSPLGLAVTDTQYF
NA	TRBV19	NA	TRBJ1-2	TGTGCCAGCAGTAGGGCCGGACAGACCAATAACTATGGCTACACCTTC	CASSRAGQTNNYGYTF
NA	TRBV15	NA	TRBJ2-1	TGTGCCACCAGCATCGGACAGCTGTCGAGTGAGCAGTTCTTC	CATSIGQLSSEQFF
NA	TRBV6-1	few	TRBJ2-6	TGTGCAGAGGGGGGGGAGGGGAGTGGGGCCAACGTCCTGACTTTC	CAEGGEGSGANVLTF
NA	TRBV6-5	NA	TRBJ1-1	TGTGCCAGCAGCACCGGCCGCAAGACTAACACTGAAGCTTTCTTT	CASSTGRKTNTEAFF
NA	TRBV28	NA	TRBJ2-7	TGTGCCAGCAGTTTAAGTCCTCTTACTAGCTCCTACGAGCAGTACTTC	CASSLSPLTSSYEQYF
NA	TRBV5-8	NA	TRBJ1-4	TGTGCCAGCAGCTTGGGGGCAGGGACCCTCTTCAATGAAAAACTGTTTTTT	CASSLGAGTLFNEKLFF